This note documents a single T cell receptor beta chain sequence. This clonotype has more than one count but fewer than ten. The antigen this receptor binds is unknown. Base qualities are not recorded, but no much larger clone differs from it by a single base. Library method: 5' RACE. The reads were generated on an Illumina HiSeq 2000. A universal primer binding site was introduced by template switching, and a unique molecular identifier was present in the final cDNA, enabling accurate counting of TCR cDNA molecules. Specific primers in the conserved constant-segment region were used to synthesize first-strand cDNA for TCR alpha and beta chains. To control for contamination, every cDNA library was double barcoded, receiving both a SMART-Mk sample barcode and Illumina barcodes. TruSeq adapter sequences, together with Illumina sample barcodes, were added in two successive PCR steps. The TCR alpha and beta cDNA libraries were sequenced on the Illumina HiSeq platform using custom primers. The published analysis was carried out like this. Raw reads were processed with MiGEC to extract unique molecular identifiers, and MiXCR was used to determine CDR3 positions. For each individual, recombination models were inferred using an EM algorithm with the repgenHMM and IGoR tools. Shared clonotypes were analyzed with the tcR package in R, and sharing was normalized by the product of cloneset sizes. Out-of-frame nonproductive sequences were analyzed to study raw recombination free of thymic and clonal selection effects. TCRdb reran the public reads through fastp at Q25 and MiXCR, keeping productive beta chains. Each entry merges the rows of one CDR3 protein and shows their most common DNA and genes. These V and J calls rely on TCRdb rather than the paper's analysis. A total of about 250,000 distinct CDR3 sequences appear in this sample, around 8.8% of them only once. Less than 4% of the sample belongs to the ten largest clones.

Only healthy Caucasian donors were included. Three pairs of female monozygotic twins, all aged 18 to 29 years, were included in the twin cohort. Positive isolation kits from Invitrogen were used to isolate the CD4+ and CD8+ T cell populations. V was cut back by 1 base and J by 2 bases, leaving a gap of 9 bases between them. Measured from the cysteine to the phenylalanine, the CDR3 is 15 residues long. Only the CDR3 DNA is retained, 45 bases long and in frame from the first base. From a lookup of the germline V gene, CDR1 and CDR2 are SGHTA and FQGNSA. This record comes from a study of identical twins (dated by TCRdb to 2016 to 2018). About the investigation overall: TCR alpha and beta repertoires from monozygotic twins, unrelated adults of various ages and cord blood were deep-sequenced to test whether fetal clonotypes persist. To rule out contamination, replicate twin experiments were performed at different times with different library preparation protocols.

The paper as a whole reports these results and caveats: Compared with coincidental sharing between unrelated individuals, out-of-frame TCR alpha sequences shared between twins had an excess of sequences with low generation probability. Conclusions relied on cross-sectional statistical analysis, since the same donors could not be followed over many years. Zero-insertion analyses could be partly confounded by invariant T cells such as MAIT and iNKT, though diverse VJ usage argued against such confounding for most clonotypes. In monozygotic twins, recombination models systematically underestimated out-of-frame TCR alpha sharing, but the models matched the sharing seen between unrelated individuals. Fewer insertions were carried by abundant cord blood beta clonotypes; a weaker similar trend was observed in young adult naive repertoires, while no such trend was observed in memory repertoires. In beta out-of-frame sequences, excess twin sharing was weaker, because having fewer shared sequences lowered the signal-to-noise ratio.

In addition, the sample was reused for a study of yellow fever vaccine responses in identical twins. As the second paper documents: According to the authors, the vaccine-induced T cell response in identical twins seemed to be partly convergent and partly specific to each individual. In identical twins, the study followed T cell clones that responded to the vaccine with precision.

The sequenced sample consisted of CD8+ T cells sorted from blood. This sequence originates from a woman under 30 in good health. The chain was built from TRBV7-2 and TRBJ1-3, with no D gene named confidently. The DNA sequence reads TGTGCCAGCAGCTTAGAAGGGCCCGCTGGAAACACCATATATTTT. Translated, this gives CASSLEGPAGNTIYF.